This T cell receptor (beta chain) appears in the sequencing data of a study of T cell responses to AZD1222 COVID-19 vaccine. Study-wide points: Among spike-specific TCRs, nearly half reportedly target unmutated variant regions. There were repertoire samples only from the period after the peak T cell response. Females outnumbered males among donors, who were mostly white British; clonal diversity was possibly underestimated.

CDR3 size: 16 residues. Germline V CDR1 and CDR2: SGHNT, YYREEE (reference sequence). The trim removed 4 bases at V and 6 bases at J, leaving 12 bases unmatched. The protocol was immunoSEQ multiplex PCR, while the TCRdb copy is restricted to in-frame clones and leaves out a portion. The sample has 90,000 or so clones, about 88% seen once. As regards this clone: Its antigen remains unidentified.

The receptor's source is an adult in good health. The genes are TRBV5-4 and TRBJ2-1; 8 nucleotides match TRBD2. Material: peripheral blood, obtained on day 0 of AZD1222 vaccination. This CDR3 reads CASSTRLAPGGNEQFF. CDR3 nucleotide sequence: TGTGCCAGCAGCACCCGACTAGCGCCTGGGGGCAATGAGCAGTTCTTC.